A single T cell receptor (beta chain) is shown here with its context. The data originate from a study of blood T cell repertoires in COVID-19. Profiling relied on immunoSEQ multiplex PCR, and the TCRdb table lists in-frame clones only, not all of them. Among some 160,000 clones, 78% were seen once, and the ten largest hold approximately 15%. The origin of this receptor is a woman older than 75 with acute or convalescent COVID-19. Sequenced: peripheral blood.

In nucleotides, the CDR3 is TGTGCCAGCAGCCAATACCCGGGCCAGGGGAAGGAGACCCAGTACTTC. Its translation: CASSQYPGQGKETQYF. J is TRBJ2-5 and V is TRBV3-1 (or the pseudogene TRBV3-2), with TRBD1 as a possible D gene (6 bases). Trimming removed 2 bases at V and 5 bases at J, with 18 bases between. CDR1 is LGHDT and CDR2 is YNNKEL in the germline V gene (reference sequence). This CDR3 contains 16 residues.